This paragraph reports one T cell receptor (beta chain). Antigen specificity is unknown. The source of the sample is a study of vaccination effects on CD4 cells after COVID-19. Background on the study: Sequencing in the ViraFEST assay came after antigen-specific CD4+ T cells had been expanded with viral peptide pools, which were used to stimulate PBMC. After around 2 million PBMC were placed in each well, they were cultured with approximately 10 IU/ml IL-2 and around 10 ug/ml peptides.

Trimming pared 3 bases from V and 9 bases from J, leaving 6 bases between. This CDR3 contains 11 residues. CDR1 is LGHNT and CDR2 is FRNRAP in the germline V gene. CD4+ T cells were isolated after less than 12 days of culture. The method was immunoSEQ multiplex PCR; TCRdb's version includes in-frame clones alone and lacks a portion of them. This table has 50,000 or so clones, 55% to 75% appearing once. Overall study findings and caveats: Both infection-induced and vaccine-induced clones contracted markedly at late post-vaccination timepoints.

The clonotype comes from a human donor who received a COVID-19 vaccine. The chain links TRBV12-5 to TRBJ2-1; D gene unclear. This specimen consisted of CD4+ T cells from PBMCs cultured without peptide, obtained before COVID-19 vaccination. CDR3 protein: CASGFILEQFF. The DNA for the CDR3 is TGTGCTAGTGGTTTTATCCTTGAGCAGTTCTTC.